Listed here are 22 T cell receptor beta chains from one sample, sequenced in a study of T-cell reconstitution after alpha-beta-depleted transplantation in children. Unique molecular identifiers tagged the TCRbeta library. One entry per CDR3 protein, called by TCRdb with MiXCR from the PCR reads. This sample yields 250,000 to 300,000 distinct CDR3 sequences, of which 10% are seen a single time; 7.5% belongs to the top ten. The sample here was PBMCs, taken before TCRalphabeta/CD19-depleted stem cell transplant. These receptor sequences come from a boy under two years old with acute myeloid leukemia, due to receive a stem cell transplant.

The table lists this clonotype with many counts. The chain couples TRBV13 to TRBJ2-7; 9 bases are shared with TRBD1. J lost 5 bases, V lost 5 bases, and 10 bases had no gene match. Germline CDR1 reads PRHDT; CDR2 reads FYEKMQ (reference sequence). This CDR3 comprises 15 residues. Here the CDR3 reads CASSGRGTGRNEQYF. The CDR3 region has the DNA TGTGCCAGCAGCGGACGGGGGACAGGGCGGAACGAGCAGTACTTC.

The CDR3 region is CSVGRDRRGYTF. CDR3 in DNA: TGCAGCGTTGGCAGGGACAGACGGGGCTACACCTTC. The chain has TRBV29-1 and TRBJ1-2; 7 bases fit TRBD1. This CDR3 has 12 amino acids. Germline V CDR1 and CDR2: SQVTM, ANQGSEA. J gave up 8 bases and V 4 bases, and 7 bases lay outside the gene matches.

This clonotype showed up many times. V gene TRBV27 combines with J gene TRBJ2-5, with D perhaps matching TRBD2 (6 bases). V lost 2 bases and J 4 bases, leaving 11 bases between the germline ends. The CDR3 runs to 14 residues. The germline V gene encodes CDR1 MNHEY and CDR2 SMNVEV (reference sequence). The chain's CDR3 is CASSLGGDGETQYF. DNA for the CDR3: TGTGCCAGCAGTTTAGGAGGGGACGGAGAGACCCAGTACTTC.

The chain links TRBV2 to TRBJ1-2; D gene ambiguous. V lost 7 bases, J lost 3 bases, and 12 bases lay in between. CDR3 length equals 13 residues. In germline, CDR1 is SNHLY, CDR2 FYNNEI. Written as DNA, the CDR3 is TGTGCCAGCACCCCGACCGCTTACTATGGCTACACCTTC. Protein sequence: CASTPTAYYGYTF. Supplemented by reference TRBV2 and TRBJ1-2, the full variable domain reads EPEVTQTPSHQVTQMGQEVILRCVPISNHLYFYWYRQILGQKVEFLVSFYNNEISEKSEIFDDQFSVERPDGSNFTLKIRSTKLEDSAMYFCASTPTAYYGYTFGSGTRLTVV.

The CDR3 DNA reads TGTGCCAGCGGCACCGGGGGGGGGGCCACAGATACGCAGTATTTT. It is translated as CASGTGGGATDTQYF. This sequence joins TRBV7-9 and TRBJ2-3, with TRBD2 identical over 8 bases. Unmatched junction bases numbered 9, after V lost 8 bases and J lost 2 bases. The CDR3 totals 15 residues. Germline CDR1 reads SEHNR; CDR2 reads FQNEAQ (reference sequence).

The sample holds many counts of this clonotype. The CDR3 here is CSVGWGAGGYTF. As DNA, the CDR3 is TGCAGCGTGGGATGGGGGGCCGGAGGCTACACCTTC. The genes are TRBV29-1 and TRBJ1-2; the D gene is possibly TRBD1 (6 bases). Germline-derived CDR1 and CDR2 are SQVTM and ANQGSEA. V lost 6 bases to trimming and J lost 8 bases, with 16 bases between them. The CDR3 consists of 12 residues.

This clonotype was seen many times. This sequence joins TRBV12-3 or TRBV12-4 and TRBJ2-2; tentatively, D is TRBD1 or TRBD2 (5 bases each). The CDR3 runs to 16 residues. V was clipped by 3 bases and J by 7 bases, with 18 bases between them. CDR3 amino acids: CASSFWSQGGHGELFF. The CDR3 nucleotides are TGTGCCAGCAGTTTCTGGTCGCAGGGCGGGCACGGGGAGCTGTTTTTT.

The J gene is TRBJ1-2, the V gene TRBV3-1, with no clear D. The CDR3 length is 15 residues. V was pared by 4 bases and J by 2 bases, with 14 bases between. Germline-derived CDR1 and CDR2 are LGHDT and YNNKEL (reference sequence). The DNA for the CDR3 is TGTGCCAGCAGCCGAACCAACAACCGAAACTATGGCTACACCTTC. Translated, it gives CASSRTNNRNYGYTF.

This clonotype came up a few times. This CDR3 reads CASSYQGLAGESTQYF. CDR3 nucleotides: TGTGCCAGCAGTTATCAAGGACTAGCGGGGGAATCTACGCAGTATTTT. This chain connects TRBV6-9 to TRBJ2-3, with 13 bases fitting TRBD2. The CDR3 extends over 16 amino acids. Trimming at V came to 2 bases and at J to 8 bases, leaving 7 bases not matched to a gene. The germline V gene encodes CDR1 MNHGY and CDR2 SVAAGI.

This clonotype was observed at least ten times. CDR3 DNA sequence: TGTGCCAGCAGTGAAACGGCTATTCCCTACAATGAGCAGTTCTTC. It translates to CASSETAIPYNEQFF. V gene TRBV25-1 combines with J gene TRBJ2-1, with D unclear. V lost 2 bases to trimming and J lost 2 bases, with 10 bases between them. CDR1 MGHDK and CDR2 SYGVNS come from the germline V gene. CDR3 size: 15 residues. The entire variable domain, with the rest obtained from reference TRBV25-1 and TRBJ2-1, is as follows: EADIYQTPRYLVIGTGKKITLECSQTMGHDKMYWYQQDPGMELHLIHYSYGVNSTEKGDLSSESTVSRIRTEHFPLTLESARPSHTSQYLCASSETAIPYNEQFFGPGTRLTVL.

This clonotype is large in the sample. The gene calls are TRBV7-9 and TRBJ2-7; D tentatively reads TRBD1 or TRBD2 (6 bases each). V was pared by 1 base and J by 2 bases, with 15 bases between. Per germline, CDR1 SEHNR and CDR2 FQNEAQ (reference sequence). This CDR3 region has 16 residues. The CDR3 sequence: CASSLEGGLRPYEQYF. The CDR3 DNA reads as TGTGCCAGCAGCTTAGAGGGGGGACTGCGGCCCTACGAGCAGTACTTC.

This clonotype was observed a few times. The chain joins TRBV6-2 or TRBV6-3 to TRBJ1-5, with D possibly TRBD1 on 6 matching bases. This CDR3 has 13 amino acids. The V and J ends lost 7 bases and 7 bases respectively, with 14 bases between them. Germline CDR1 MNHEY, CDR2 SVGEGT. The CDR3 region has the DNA TGTGCCAGCATGGGGCAGGGGTGGCAGCCCCAGCATTTT. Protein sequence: CASMGQGWQPQHF.

The CDR3 is CASSRGPTSEQFF. The CDR3 nucleotides are TGTGCCAGCTCCCGGGGCCCGACGAGTGAGCAGTTCTTC. The chain is built from TRBV18 and TRBJ2-1, with D perhaps assigned TRBD1 or TRBD2 (5 bases each). CDR3 size: 13 residues. The V end was cut by 6 bases, the J end by 9 bases, with 15 bases between. The germline V gene has CDR1 KGHSH and CDR2 LQKENI.

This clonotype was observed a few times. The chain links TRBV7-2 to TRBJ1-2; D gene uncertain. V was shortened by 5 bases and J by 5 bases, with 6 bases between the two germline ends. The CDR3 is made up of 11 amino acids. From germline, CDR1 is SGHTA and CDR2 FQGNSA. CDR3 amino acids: CASSDFYGYTF. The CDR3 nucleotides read TGTGCCAGCAGCGACTTTTATGGCTACACCTTC.

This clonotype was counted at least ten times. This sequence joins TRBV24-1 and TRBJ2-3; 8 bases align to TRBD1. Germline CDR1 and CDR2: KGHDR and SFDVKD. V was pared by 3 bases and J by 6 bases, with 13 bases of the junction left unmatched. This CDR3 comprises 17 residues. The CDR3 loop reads CATSDQDRAKGADTQYF. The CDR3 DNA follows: TGTGCCACCAGTGATCAGGACAGGGCAAAGGGGGCGGATACGCAGTATTTT.

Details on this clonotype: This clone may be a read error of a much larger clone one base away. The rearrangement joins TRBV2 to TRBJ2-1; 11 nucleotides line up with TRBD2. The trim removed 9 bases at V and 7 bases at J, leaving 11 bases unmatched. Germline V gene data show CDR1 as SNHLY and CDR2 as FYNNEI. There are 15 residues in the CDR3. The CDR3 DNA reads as TGTGCCAGTATGCGAATGGGACTAGCGGTTAATGAGCAGTTCTTC. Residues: CASMRMGLAVNEQFF.

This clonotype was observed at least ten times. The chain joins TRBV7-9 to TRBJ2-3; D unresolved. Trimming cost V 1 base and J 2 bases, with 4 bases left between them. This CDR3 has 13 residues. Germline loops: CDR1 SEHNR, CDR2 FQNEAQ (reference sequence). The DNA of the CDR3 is TGTGCCAGCAGCTTAGAGCTCACAGATACGCAGTATTTT. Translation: CASSLELTDTQYF. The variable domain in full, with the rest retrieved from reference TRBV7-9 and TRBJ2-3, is DTGVSQNPRHKITKRGQNVTFRCDPISEHNRLYWYRQTLGQGPEFLTYFQNEAQLEKSRLLSDRFSAERPKGSFSTLEIQRTEQGDSAMYLCASSLELTDTQYFGPGTRLTVL.

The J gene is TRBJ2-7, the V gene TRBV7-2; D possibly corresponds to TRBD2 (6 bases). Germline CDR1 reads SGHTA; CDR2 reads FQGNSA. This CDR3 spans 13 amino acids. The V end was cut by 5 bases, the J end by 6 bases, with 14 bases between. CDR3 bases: TGTGCCAGCAGCCGGGACTCGCTTCTCGAGCAGTACTTC. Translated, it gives CASSRDSLLEQYF. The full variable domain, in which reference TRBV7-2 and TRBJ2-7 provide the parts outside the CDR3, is GAGVSQSPSNKVTEKGKDVELRCDPISGHTALYWYRQSLGQGLEFLIYFQGNSAPDKSGLPSDRFSAERTGGSVSTLTIQRTQQEDSAVYLCASSRDSLLEQYFGPGTRLTVT.

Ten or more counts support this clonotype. DNA of the CDR3: TGCAGTGCTAGACAGAGCGGGTGGGACTACGAGCAGTACTTC. Amino acid sequence: CSARQSGWDYEQYF. J is TRBJ2-7 and V is TRBV20-1, with a possible D match to TRBD2 (6 bases). CDR1 and CDR2 from the germline V gene are DFQATT and SNEGSKA (reference sequence). The CDR3 sequence is 14 residues long. Trimming pared 2 bases from V and 3 bases from J, leaving 14 bases between.

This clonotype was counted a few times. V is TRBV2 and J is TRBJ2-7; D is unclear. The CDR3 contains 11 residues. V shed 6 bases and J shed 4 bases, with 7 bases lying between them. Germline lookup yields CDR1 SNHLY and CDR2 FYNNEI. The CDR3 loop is CASRRDYEQYF. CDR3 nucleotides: TGTGCCAGCAGACGAGATTACGAGCAGTACTTC.

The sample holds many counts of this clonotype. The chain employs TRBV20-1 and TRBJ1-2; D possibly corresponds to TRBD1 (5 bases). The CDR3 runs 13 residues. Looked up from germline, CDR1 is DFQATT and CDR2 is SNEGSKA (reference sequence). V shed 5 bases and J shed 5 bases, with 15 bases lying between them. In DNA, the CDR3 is TGCAGTGCTTTCCCCCTGGGACGGTATGGCTACACCTTC. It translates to CSAFPLGRYGYTF.

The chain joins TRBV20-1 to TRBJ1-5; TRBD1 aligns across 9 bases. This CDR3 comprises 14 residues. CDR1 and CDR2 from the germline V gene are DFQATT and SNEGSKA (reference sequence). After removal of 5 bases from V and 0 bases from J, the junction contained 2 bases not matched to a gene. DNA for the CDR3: TGCAGTGCTGCACAGGGGGCTAGCAATCAGCCCCAGCATTTT. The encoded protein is CSAAQGASNQPQHF.